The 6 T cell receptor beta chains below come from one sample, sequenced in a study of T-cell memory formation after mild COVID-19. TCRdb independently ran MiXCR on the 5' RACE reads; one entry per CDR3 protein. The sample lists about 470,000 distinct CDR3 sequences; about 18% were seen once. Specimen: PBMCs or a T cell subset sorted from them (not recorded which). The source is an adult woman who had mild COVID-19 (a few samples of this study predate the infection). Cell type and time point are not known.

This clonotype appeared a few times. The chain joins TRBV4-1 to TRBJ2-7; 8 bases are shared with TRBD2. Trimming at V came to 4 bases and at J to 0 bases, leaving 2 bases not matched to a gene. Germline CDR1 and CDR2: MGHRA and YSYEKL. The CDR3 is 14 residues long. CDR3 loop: CASSPLAVSYEQYF. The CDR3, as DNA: TGCGCCAGCAGCCCACTAGCGGTCTCCTACGAGCAGTACTTC.

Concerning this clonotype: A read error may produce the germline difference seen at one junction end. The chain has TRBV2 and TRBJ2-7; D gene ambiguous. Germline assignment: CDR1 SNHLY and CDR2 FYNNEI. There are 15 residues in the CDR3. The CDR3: CASREGAGPPYEQYF. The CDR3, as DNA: TGTGCCAGCAGAGAAGGTGCAGGACCACCCTACGAGCAGTACTTC.

The CDR3 spells CSGRPRDRGYSNQPQHF. The CDR3 DNA is TGCAGTGGACGCCCCCGGGACAGGGGATACAGCAATCAGCCCCAGCATTTT. The chain recombines TRBV20-1 with TRBJ1-5; TRBD1 matches at 10 bases. The CDR3 runs 17 residues. The J segment lost 1 base and the V segment lost 7 bases, leaving 13 bases of the junction unmatched. Germline CDR1 is DFQATT and CDR2 is SNEGSKA (reference sequence).

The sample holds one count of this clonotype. This CDR3 reads CASSQITGELFF. As DNA, the CDR3 is TGTGCCAGCAGCCAAATAACCGGGGAGCTGTTTTTT. This chain links TRBV3-1 with TRBJ2-2, with D unresolved. With 2 bases removed from V and 5 bases from J, the gap between germline ends came to 3 bases. The V gene's germline CDR1 is LGHDT and CDR2 YNNKEL (reference sequence). CDR3 length equals 12 residues. Full variable domain (rest looked up from reference TRBV3-1 and TRBJ2-2): DTAVSQTPKYLVTQMGNDKSIKCEQNLGHDTMYWYKQDSKKFLKIMFSYNNKELIINETVPNRFSPKSPDKAHLNLHINSLELGDSAVYFCASSQITGELFFGEGSRLTVL.

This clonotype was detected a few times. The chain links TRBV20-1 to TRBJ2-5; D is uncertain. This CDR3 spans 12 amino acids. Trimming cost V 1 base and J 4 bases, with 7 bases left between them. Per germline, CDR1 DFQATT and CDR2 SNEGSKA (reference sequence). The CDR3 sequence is CSARADGETQYF. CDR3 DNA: TGCAGTGCTAGAGCGGATGGAGAGACCCAGTACTTC.

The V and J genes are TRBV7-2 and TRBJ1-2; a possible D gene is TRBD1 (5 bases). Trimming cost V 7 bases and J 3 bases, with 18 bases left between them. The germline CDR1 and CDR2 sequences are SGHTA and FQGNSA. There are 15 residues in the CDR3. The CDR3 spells CASNSQTDTYYGYTF. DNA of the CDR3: TGTGCCAGCAACTCCCAGACAGACACTTACTATGGCTACACCTTC.